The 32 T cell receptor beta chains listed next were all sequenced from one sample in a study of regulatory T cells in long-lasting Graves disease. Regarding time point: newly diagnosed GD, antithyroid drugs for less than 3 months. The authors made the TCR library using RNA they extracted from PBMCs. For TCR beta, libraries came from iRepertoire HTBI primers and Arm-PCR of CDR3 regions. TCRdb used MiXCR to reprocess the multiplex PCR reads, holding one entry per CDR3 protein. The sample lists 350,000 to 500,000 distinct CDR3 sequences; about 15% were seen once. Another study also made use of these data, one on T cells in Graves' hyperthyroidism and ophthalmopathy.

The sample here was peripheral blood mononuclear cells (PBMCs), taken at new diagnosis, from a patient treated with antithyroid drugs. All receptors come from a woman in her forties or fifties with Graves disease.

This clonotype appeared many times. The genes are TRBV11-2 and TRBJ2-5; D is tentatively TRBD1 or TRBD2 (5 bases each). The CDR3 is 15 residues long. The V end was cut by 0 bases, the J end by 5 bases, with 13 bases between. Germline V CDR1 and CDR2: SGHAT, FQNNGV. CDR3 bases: TGTGCCAGCAGCTTAGAGACGGGGCGCTGGGAGACCCAGTACTTC. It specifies CASSLETGRWETQYF.

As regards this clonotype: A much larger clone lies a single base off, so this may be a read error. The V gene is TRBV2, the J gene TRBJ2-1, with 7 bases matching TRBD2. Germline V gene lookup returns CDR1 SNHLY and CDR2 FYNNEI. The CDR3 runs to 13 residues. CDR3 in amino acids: CASSGTTYKEQFF. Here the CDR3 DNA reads TGTGCCAGCAGCGGGACTACTTACAAAGAGCAGTTCTTC.

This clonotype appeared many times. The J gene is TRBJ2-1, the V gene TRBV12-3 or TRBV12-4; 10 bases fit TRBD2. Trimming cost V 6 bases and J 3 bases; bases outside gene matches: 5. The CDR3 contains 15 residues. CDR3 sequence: CASSPLAGDYNEQFF. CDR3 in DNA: TGTGCCAGCAGCCCGCTAGCGGGGGACTACAATGAGCAGTTCTTC.

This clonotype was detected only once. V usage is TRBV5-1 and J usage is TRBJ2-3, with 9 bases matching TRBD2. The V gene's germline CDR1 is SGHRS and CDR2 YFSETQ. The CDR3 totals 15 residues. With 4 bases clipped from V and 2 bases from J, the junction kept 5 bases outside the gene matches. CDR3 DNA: TGCGCCAGCAGCCTATGGACTAGCGCCACAGATACGCAGTATTTT. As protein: CASSLWTSATDTQYF.

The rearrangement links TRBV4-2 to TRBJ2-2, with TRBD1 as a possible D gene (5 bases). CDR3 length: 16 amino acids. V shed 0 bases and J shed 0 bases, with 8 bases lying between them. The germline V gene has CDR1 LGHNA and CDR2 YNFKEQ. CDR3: CASSQEGDPNTGELFF. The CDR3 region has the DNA TGTGCCAGCAGCCAAGAAGGGGATCCGAACACCGGGGAGCTGTTTTTT.

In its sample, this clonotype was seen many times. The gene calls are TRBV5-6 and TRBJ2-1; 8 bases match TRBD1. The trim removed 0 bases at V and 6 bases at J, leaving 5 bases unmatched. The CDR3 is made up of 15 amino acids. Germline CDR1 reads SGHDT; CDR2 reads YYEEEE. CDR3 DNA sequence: TGTGCCAGCAGCTTGGTTCAGGGGGCGCGCAATGAGCAGTTCTTC. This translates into CASSLVQGARNEQFF.

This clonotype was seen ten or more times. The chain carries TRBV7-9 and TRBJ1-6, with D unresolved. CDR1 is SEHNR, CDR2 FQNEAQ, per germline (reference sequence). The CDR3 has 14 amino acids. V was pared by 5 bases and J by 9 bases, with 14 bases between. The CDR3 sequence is CASSRPGVGSPLHF. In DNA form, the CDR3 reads TGTGCCAGCAGCCGACCGGGTGTTGGTTCACCCCTCCACTTT.

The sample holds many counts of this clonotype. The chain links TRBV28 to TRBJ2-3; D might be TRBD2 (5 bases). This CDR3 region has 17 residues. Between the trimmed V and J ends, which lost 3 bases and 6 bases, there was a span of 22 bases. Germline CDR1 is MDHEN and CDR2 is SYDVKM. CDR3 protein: CASSFDQAVLIVDTQYF. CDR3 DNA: TGTGCCAGCAGTTTCGACCAAGCGGTCTTAATTGTGGATACGCAGTATTTT.

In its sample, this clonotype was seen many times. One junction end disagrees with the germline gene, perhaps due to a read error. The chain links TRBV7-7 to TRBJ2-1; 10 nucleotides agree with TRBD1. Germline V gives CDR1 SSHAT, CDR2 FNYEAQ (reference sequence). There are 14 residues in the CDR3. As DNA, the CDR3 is TGTGCTAGCAGCCCGTCCCGGGACAGGGGACCCAAGTTCTTC. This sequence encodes CASSPSRDRGPKFF.

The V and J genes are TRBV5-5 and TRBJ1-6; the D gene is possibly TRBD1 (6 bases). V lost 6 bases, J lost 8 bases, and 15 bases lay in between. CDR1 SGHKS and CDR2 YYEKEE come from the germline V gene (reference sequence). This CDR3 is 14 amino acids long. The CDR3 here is CASNRYRDDSPLHF. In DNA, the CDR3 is TGTGCCAGCAACCGATACAGGGATGATTCACCCCTCCACTTT. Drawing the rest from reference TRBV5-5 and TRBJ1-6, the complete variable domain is DAGVTQSPTHLIKTRGQQVTLRCSPISGHKSVSWYQQVLGQGPQFIFQYYEKEERGRGNFPDRFSARQFPNYSSELNVNALLLGDSALYLCASNRYRDDSPLHFGNGTRLTVT.

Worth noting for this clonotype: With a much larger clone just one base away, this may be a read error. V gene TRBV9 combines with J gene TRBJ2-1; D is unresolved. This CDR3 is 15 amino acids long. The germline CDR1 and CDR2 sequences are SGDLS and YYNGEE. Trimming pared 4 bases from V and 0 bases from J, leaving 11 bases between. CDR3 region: CASSPQLSSYNEQFF. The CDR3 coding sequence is TGTGCCAGCAGCCCTCAACTGAGCTCCTACAATGAGCAGTTCTTC. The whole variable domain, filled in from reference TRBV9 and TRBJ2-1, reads DSGVTQTPKHLITATGQRVTLRCSPRSGDLSVYWYQQSLDQGLQFLIQYYNGEERAKGNILERFSAQQFPDLHSELNLSSLELGDSALYFCASSPQLSSYNEQFFGPGTRLTVL.

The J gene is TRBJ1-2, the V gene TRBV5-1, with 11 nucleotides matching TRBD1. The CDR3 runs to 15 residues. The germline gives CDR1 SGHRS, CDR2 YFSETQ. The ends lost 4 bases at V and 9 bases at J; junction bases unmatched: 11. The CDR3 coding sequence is TGCGCCAGCAGCCCCGACGGACAGGGGGCGCTTAGCTACACCTTC. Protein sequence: CASSPDGQGALSYTF. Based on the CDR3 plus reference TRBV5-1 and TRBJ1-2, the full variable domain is KAGVTQTPRYLIKTRGQQVTLSCSPISGHRSVSWYQQTPGQGLQFLFEYFSETQRNKGNFPGRFSGRQFSNSRSEMNVSTLELGDSALYLCASSPDGQGALSYTFGSGTRLTVV.

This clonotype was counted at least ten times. As DNA, the CDR3 is TGTGCCAGCAGTTTAGTAGGGGCAAACAATGAGCAGTTCTTC. Amino acids: CASSLVGANNEQFF. The chain has TRBV12-3 or TRBV12-4 and TRBJ2-1, with TRBD1 as a possible D gene (5 bases). The CDR3 totals 14 residues. V lost 1 base, J lost 5 bases, and 9 bases lay in between.

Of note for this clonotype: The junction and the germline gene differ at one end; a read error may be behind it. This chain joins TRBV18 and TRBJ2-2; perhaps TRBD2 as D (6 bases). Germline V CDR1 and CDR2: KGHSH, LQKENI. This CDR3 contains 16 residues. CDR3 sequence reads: CASSQSTVSNTGGLFF. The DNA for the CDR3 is TGTGCCAGCTCACAATCCACAGTGTCTAACACCGGGGGGCTGTTTTTT.

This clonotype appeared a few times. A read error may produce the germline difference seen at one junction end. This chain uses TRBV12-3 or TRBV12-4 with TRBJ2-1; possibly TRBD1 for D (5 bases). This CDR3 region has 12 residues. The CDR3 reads CANSTTRDEQFF. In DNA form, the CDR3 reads TGTGCCAACAGTACGACCAGGGATGAGCAGTTCTTC.

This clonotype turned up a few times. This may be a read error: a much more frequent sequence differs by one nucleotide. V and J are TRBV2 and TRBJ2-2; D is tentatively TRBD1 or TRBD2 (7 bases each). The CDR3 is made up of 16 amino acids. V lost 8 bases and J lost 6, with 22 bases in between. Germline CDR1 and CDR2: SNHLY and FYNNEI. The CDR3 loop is CASEGGGQSLAGELFF. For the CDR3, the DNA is TGTGCCAGCGAGGGGGGGGGACAGTCTCTAGCCGGGGAGCTGTTTTTT.

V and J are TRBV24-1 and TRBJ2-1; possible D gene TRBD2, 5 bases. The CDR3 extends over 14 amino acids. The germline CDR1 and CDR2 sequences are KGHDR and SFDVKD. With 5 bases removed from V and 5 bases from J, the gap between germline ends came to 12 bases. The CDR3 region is CATSVGWGDNEQFF. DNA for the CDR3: TGTGCCACCAGTGTGGGTTGGGGAGACAATGAGCAGTTCTTC.

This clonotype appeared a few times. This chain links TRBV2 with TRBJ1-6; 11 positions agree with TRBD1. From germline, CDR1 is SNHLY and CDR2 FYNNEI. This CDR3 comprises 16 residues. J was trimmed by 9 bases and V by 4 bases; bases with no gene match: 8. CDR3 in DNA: TGTGCCAGCAGTGTTCTGGGACAGGGGGTTGGTTCACCCCTCCACTTT. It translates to CASSVLGQGVGSPLHF.

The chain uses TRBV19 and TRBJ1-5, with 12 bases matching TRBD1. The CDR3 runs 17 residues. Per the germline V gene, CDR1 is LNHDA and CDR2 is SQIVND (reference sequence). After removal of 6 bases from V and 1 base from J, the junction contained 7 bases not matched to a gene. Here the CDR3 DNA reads TGTGCCAGTAGCAGCGGGACAGGGGGCTACAGCAATCAGCCCCAGCATTTT. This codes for CASSSGTGGYSNQPQHF.

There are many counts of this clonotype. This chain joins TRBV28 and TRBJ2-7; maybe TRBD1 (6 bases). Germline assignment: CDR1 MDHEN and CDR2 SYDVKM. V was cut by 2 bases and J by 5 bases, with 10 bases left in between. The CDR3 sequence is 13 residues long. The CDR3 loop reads CASSLTGSDEQYF. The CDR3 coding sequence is TGTGCCAGCAGTTTAACAGGGTCGGACGAGCAGTACTTC.

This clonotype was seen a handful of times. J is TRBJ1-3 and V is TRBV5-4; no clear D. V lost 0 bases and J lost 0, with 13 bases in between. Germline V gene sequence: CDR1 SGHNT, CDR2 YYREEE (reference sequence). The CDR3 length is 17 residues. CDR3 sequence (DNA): TGTGCCAGCAGCTTGGCACACAGTATACCCTCTGGAAACACCATATATTTT. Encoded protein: CASSLAHSIPSGNTIYF.

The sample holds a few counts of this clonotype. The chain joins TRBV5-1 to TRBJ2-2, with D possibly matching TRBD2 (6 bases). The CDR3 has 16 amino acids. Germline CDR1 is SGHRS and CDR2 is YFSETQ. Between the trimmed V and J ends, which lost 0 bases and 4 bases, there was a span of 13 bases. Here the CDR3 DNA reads TGCGCCAGCAGCTTGGACGCGGGATCGGGCACCGGGGAGCTGTTTTTT. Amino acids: CASSLDAGSGTGELFF.

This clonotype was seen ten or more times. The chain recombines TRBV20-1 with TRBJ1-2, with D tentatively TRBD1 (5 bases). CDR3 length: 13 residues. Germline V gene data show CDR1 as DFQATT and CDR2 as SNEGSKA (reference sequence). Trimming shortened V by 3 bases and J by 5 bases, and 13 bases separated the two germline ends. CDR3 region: CSASLGPPYGYTF. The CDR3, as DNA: TGCAGTGCTAGTTTGGGGCCTCCATATGGCTACACCTTC.

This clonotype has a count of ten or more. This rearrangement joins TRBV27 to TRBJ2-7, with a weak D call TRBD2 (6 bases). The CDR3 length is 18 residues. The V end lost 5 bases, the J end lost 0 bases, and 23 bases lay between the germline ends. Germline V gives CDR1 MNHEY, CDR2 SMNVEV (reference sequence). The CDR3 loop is CASSARSPWRGTSYEQYF. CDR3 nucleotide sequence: TGTGCCAGCAGTGCCCGGAGTCCTTGGCGGGGCACCTCCTACGAGCAGTACTTC.

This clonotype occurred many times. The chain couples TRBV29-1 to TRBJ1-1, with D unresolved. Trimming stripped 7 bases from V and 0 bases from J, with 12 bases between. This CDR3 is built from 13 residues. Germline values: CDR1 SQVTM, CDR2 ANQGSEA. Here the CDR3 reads CSATEHMNTEAFF. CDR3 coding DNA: TGCAGCGCCACAGAACACATGAACACTGAAGCTTTCTTT.

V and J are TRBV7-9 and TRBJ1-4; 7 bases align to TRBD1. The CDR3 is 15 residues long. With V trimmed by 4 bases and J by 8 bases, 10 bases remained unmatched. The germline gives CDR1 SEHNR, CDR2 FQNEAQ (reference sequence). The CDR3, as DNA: TGTGCCAGCAGCTCAGAAAGGGGGCTTGGGGAAAAACTGTTTTTT. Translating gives CASSSERGLGEKLFF.

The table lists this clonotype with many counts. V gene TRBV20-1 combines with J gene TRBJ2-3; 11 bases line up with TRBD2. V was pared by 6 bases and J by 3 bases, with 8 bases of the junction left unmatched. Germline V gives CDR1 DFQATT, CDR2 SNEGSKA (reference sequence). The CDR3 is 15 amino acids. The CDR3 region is CSATPTSGSTDTQYF. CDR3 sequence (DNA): TGCAGTGCCACCCCCACTAGCGGGAGTACAGATACGCAGTATTTT.

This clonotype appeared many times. The CDR3 region has the DNA TGTGCCAGCAGTTTATTGCAGGCCTACGAGCAGTACTTC. Protein product: CASSLLQAYEQYF. J is TRBJ2-7 and V is TRBV28, with D uncertain. Germline V lookup: CDR1 MDHEN, CDR2 SYDVKM. Deletions cut 1 base from V and 2 bases from J, with 6 bases between. The CDR3 has 13 amino acids.

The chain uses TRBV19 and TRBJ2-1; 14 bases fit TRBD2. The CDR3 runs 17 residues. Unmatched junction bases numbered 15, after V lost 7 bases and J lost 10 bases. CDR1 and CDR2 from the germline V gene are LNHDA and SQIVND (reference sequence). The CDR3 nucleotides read TGTGCCAGTACCCCACCTCCGGGACTAGCGGGAGTAGGGGAGCAGTTCTTC. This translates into CASTPPPGLAGVGEQFF.

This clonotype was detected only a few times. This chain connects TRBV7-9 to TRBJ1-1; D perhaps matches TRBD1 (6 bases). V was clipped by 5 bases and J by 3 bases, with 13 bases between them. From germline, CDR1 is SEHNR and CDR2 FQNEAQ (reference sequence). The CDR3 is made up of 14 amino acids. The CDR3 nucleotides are TGTGCCAGCAGCCCCCAGGGGAGGCACACTGAAGCTTTCTTT. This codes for CASSPQGRHTEAFF.

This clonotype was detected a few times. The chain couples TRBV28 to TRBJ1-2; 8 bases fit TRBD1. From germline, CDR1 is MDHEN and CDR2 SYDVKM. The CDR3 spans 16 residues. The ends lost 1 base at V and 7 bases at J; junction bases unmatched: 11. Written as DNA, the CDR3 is TGTGCCAGCAGTTTATCACAAAGGGGCAGGGGGCTTGGCTACACCTTC. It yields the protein CASSLSQRGRGLGYTF.

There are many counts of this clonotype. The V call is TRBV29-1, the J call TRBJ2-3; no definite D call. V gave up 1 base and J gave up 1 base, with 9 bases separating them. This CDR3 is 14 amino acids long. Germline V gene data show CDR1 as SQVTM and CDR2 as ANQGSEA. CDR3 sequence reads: CSVEGPGGTDTQYF. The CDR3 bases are TGCAGCGTTGAAGGCCCTGGAGGCACAGATACGCAGTATTTT.